These 8 T cell receptor beta chains came from one sample sequenced in a study of blood T cell repertoires in COVID-19. Repertoires were generated with immunoSEQ multiplex PCR, while TCRdb's copy carries only in-frame clones and drops some. This table has tens of thousands of clones, almost 85% appearing once. What was sequenced was peripheral blood. The receptor source for this set is a man in his 60s with acute or convalescent COVID-19.

This clone was picked up one time. This sequence joins TRBV19 and TRBJ1-6; no firm D call. The germline V gene has CDR1 LNHDA and CDR2 SQIVND (reference sequence). The CDR3 runs to 14 residues. V was pared by 3 bases and J by 7 bases, with 10 bases between. As DNA, the CDR3 is TGTGCCAGTAGTATGAGGGAACGCAATTCACCCCTCCACTTT. Translated, it gives CASSMRERNSPLHF. Full variable domain (remainder filled in from reference TRBV19 and TRBJ1-6): DGGITQSPKYLFRKEGQNVTLSCEQNLNHDAMYWYRQDPGQGLRLIYYSQIVNDFQKGDIAEGYSVSREKKESFPLTVTSAQKNPTAFYLCASSMRERNSPLHFGNGTRLTVT.

This rearrangement joins TRBV30 to TRBJ2-7; 7 bases align to TRBD1. V lost 3 bases, J lost 5 bases, and 1 base stayed unmatched. This CDR3 has 11 amino acids. Looked up from germline, CDR1 is GTSNPN and CDR2 is SVGIG (reference sequence). CDR3 amino acids: CAWSDRDEQYF. The CDR3 DNA is TGTGCCTGGAGCGACAGGGACGAGCAGTACTTC.

The genes are TRBV5-1 and TRBJ2-7; 10 bases map to TRBD1. The trim removed 3 bases at V and 5 bases at J, leaving 8 bases unmatched. Germline CDR1 reads SGHRS; CDR2 reads YFSETQ. The CDR3 has 15 amino acids. The DNA for the CDR3 is TGCGCCAGCAGCTCCCAGGGACAGGGGAATAACGAGCAGTACTTC. This sequence encodes CASSSQGQGNNEQYF.

The gene calls are TRBV6-5 and TRBJ1-1, with TRBD1 identical over 7 bases. With V trimmed by 6 bases and J by 4 bases, 8 bases remained unmatched. Germline values: CDR1 MNHEY, CDR2 SVGAGI. CDR3 size: 14 residues. For the CDR3, the DNA is TGTGCCAGCAGCGATACAGGGGCGGGCACTGAAGCTTTCTTT. Residues: CASSDTGAGTEAFF.

V is TRBV7-9 and J is TRBJ2-3; D gene unclear. Germline CDR1 reads SEHNR; CDR2 reads FQNEAQ (reference sequence). Deletions cut 0 bases from V and 6 bases from J, with 10 bases between. The CDR3 sequence is 14 residues long. The CDR3 DNA reads TGTGCCAGCAGCTTAGCCCAGGCTGTGGATACGCAGTATTTT. Translated, it gives CASSLAQAVDTQYF.

V gene TRBV27 combines with J gene TRBJ1-1, with 9 nucleotides matching TRBD1. V was pared by 8 bases and J by 4 bases, with 8 bases of the junction left unmatched. CDR1 is MNHEY and CDR2 is SMNVEV in the germline V gene (reference sequence). CDR3 length: 14 residues. The CDR3, as DNA: TGTGCCAGCGTGAAAGGACAGGGGTTCACTGAAGCTTTCTTT. Amino acid sequence: CASVKGQGFTEAFF.

V gene TRBV30 combines with J gene TRBJ2-5; 11 bases fit TRBD2. V dropped 4 bases and J dropped 5; count of bases not matched to a gene: 6. There are 14 residues in the CDR3. Germline CDR1 reads GTSNPN; CDR2 reads SVGIG (reference sequence). In nucleotides, the CDR3 is TGTGCCTGGAAAGTAGCGGGGGGGCGTGAGACCCAGTACTTC. Amino acids: CAWKVAGGRETQYF.

The V and J genes are TRBV5-1 and TRBJ2-2; TRBD1 is a possible D gene (6 bases). The germline V gene has CDR1 SGHRS and CDR2 YFSETQ. V dropped 0 bases and J dropped 1 base, with 7 bases sitting between them. The CDR3 is made up of 15 amino acids. The CDR3 region is CASSLGRGNTGELFF. CDR3 bases: TGCGCCAGCAGCTTGGGCAGGGGGAACACCGGGGAGCTGTTTTTT.